These 24 T cell receptor beta chains came from one sample sequenced in a study of T-cell memory formation after mild COVID-19. From the 5' RACE reads, TCRdb called clonotypes with MiXCR, one entry per CDR3 protein. This table has 150,000 to 200,000 distinct CDR3 sequences, 10% to 15% appearing once. The sample comprised PBMCs or a T cell subset sorted from them (not recorded which). The receptors come from a man aged 18 to 30 who had mild COVID-19 (a few samples of this study predate the infection). Cell type and time point are not known.

This clonotype was observed a few times. CDR3 sequence reads: CASSFGRTEAFF. The CDR3, as DNA: TGTGCCAGCAGCTTCGGGAGGACTGAAGCTTTCTTT. The chain combines TRBV7-9 with TRBJ1-1; D remains ambiguous. There are 12 residues in the CDR3. CDR1 SEHNR and CDR2 FQNEAQ come from the germline V gene (reference sequence). Trimming pared 3 bases from V and 5 bases from J, leaving 7 bases between. The full variable domain, in which reference TRBV7-9 and TRBJ1-1 provide the parts outside the CDR3, is DTGVSQNPRHKITKRGQNVTFRCDPISEHNRLYWYRQTLGQGPEFLTYFQNEAQLEKSRLLSDRFSAERPKGSFSTLEIQRTEQGDSAMYLCASSFGRTEAFFGQGTRLTVV.

The chain combines TRBV11-2 with TRBJ2-5, with D possibly matching TRBD2 (6 bases). The CDR3 is 15 residues long. Trimming cost V 4 bases and J 7 bases, with 19 bases left between them. CDR1 and CDR2 (germline): SGHAT, FQNNGV. CDR3 region: CASSSRGPPGGTQYF. CDR3 nucleotide sequence: TGTGCCAGCAGCTCCCGGGGACCCCCCGGGGGGACCCAGTACTTC.

This clonotype was seen a few times. The gene calls are TRBV7-2 and TRBJ2-4; D may be TRBD1 (6 bases). Trimming removed 6 bases from V and 0 bases from J, with 12 bases in between. The CDR3 totals 15 residues. In germline, CDR1 is SGHTA, CDR2 FQGNSA. CDR3 region: CASSSHRVAKNIQYF. CDR3 nucleotides: TGTGCCAGCAGTTCCCACAGGGTAGCCAAAAACATTCAGTACTTC.

The chain carries TRBV5-5 and TRBJ1-4, with 9 bases fitting TRBD1. The CDR3 is 13 residues long. Trimming cost V 5 bases and J 8 bases; bases outside gene matches: 4. Germline assignment: CDR1 SGHKS and CDR2 YYEKEE (reference sequence). This CDR3 reads CASRPGTGEKLFF. The CDR3 DNA is TGTGCCAGCAGGCCCGGGACAGGGGAAAAACTGTTTTTT.

This chain uses TRBV12-3 or TRBV12-4 with TRBJ2-5; 9 bases line up with TRBD2. This CDR3 is 18 amino acids long. Trimming at V came to 2 bases and at J to 0 bases, leaving 10 bases not matched to a gene. CDR3 protein: CASSLSLRGGTYQETQYF. In DNA form, the CDR3 reads TGTGCCAGCAGTTTATCTCTGCGGGGGGGGACGTACCAAGAGACCCAGTACTTC.

This chain uses TRBV24-1 with TRBJ2-2; D remains ambiguous. Germline CDR1 and CDR2: KGHDR and SFDVKD. The CDR3 is 15 residues long. Trimming removed 3 bases from V and 6 bases from J, with 13 bases in between. The CDR3 reads CATSDSGVGAGELFF. The DNA for the CDR3 is TGTGCCACCAGTGATAGTGGGGTTGGAGCCGGGGAGCTGTTTTTT.

This clonotype occurred a few times. The CDR3 DNA follows: TGCGCCAGCAACTTTAGGACAGGGGAGAACACTGAAGCTTTCTTT. Its protein is CASNFRTGENTEAFF. The V call is TRBV5-1, the J call TRBJ1-1; 9 nucleotides line up with TRBD1. CDR3 length: 15 residues. The germline CDR1 and CDR2 sequences are SGHRS and YFSETQ. Unmatched junction bases numbered 7, after V lost 6 bases and J lost 1 base.

This clonotype was found a few times. The chain recombines TRBV12-3 or TRBV12-4 with TRBJ1-2; weak D call: TRBD1 (6 bases). Trimming stripped 7 bases from V and 2 bases from J, with 17 bases between. CDR3 length equals 15 residues. The CDR3 loop reads CASTTGRGPNYGYTF. The CDR3 nucleotides are TGTGCCAGCACTACAGGGCGGGGGCCCAACTATGGCTACACCTTC.

The gene calls are TRBV23-1 and TRBJ2-7; D remains unclear. TRBV23-1 counts as an open reading frame of uncertain function. CDR3 length: 16 amino acids. V lost 2 bases, J lost 3 bases, and 17 bases lay in between. CDR3 sequence (DNA): TGCGCCAGCAGTCAAAGCCGGGCCCTCGGGCTCTACGAGCAGTACGTC. Its protein is CASSQSRALGLYEQYV.

This chain links TRBV20-1 with TRBJ2-7; D is unresolved. With 6 bases removed from V and 2 bases from J, the gap between germline ends came to 17 bases. The CDR3 is 14 residues long. Germline-derived CDR1 and CDR2 are DFQATT and SNEGSKA (reference sequence). This CDR3 is CSATTTTHPYEQYV. The CDR3 nucleotides read TGCAGTGCAACGACGACAACCCACCCCTACGAGCAGTACGTC.

This chain joins TRBV7-2 and TRBJ1-6, with no clear D. Trimming took 6 bases from V and 7 from J, leaving 7 bases between them. Germline loops: CDR1 SGHTA, CDR2 FQGNSA. This CDR3 is 12 amino acids long. The DNA of the CDR3 is TGTGCCAGCAGAGTCATGAATTCACCCCTCCACTTT. Protein sequence: CASRVMNSPLHF.

This chain connects TRBV7-2 to TRBJ1-4; TRBD1 matches at 9 bases. Germline loops: CDR1 SGHTA, CDR2 FQGNSA. The CDR3 consists of 15 residues. J lost 7 bases, V lost 2 bases, and 5 bases had no gene match. CDR3 nucleotides: TGTGCCAGCAGCTTATCCCCGACAGGGGGTGAAAAACTGTTTTTT. Residues: CASSLSPTGGEKLFF. Variable domain in full (rest from reference TRBV7-2 and TRBJ1-4): GAGVSQSPSNKVTEKGKDVELRCDPISGHTALYWYRQSLGQGLEFLIYFQGNSAPDKSGLPSDRFSAERTGGSVSTLTIQRTQQEDSAVYLCASSLSPTGGEKLFFGSGTQLSVL.

This clonotype was observed a handful of times. The chain couples TRBV5-6 to TRBJ2-7, with a possible D match to TRBD1 (5 bases). Deletions cut 1 base from V and 3 bases from J, with 8 bases between. Per germline, CDR1 SGHDT and CDR2 YYEEEE. This CDR3 is 13 amino acids long. Here the CDR3 reads CASSLPQGYEQYV. CDR3 sequence (DNA): TGTGCCAGCAGCTTGCCCCAGGGCTACGAGCAGTACGTC.

In this sample, this clonotype turned up a few times. This chain connects TRBV6-5 to TRBJ1-2, with D unclear. CDR1 is MNHEY, CDR2 SVGAGI, per germline. V gave up 4 bases and J gave up 4 bases, with 16 bases separating them. CDR3 length: 15 amino acids. CDR3 coding DNA: TGTGCCAGCAGTTTCTCTGGCCCCGGGAGCTATGGCTACACCTTC. It encodes CASSFSGPGSYGYTF.

This clonotype was counted only a few times. The V and J genes are TRBV5-1 and TRBJ2-3; the match to TRBD1 covers 8 bases. This CDR3 comprises 15 residues. Germline trimming cut 4 bases from V and 3 bases from J; bases unmatched to any gene: 7. Germline V gene data show CDR1 as SGHRS and CDR2 as YFSETQ. CDR3 residues: CASSQGQAATDTQYF. The CDR3 DNA reads TGCGCCAGCAGCCAGGGACAGGCGGCTACAGATACGCAGTATTTT. Filled out from reference TRBV5-1 and TRBJ2-3, the complete variable domain reads KAGVTQTPRYLIKTRGQQVTLSCSPISGHRSVSWYQQTPGQGLQFLFEYFSETQRNKGNFPGRFSGRQFSNSRSEMNVSTLELGDSALYLCASSQGQAATDTQYFGPGTRLTVL.

The V gene is TRBV24-1, the J gene TRBJ2-3, with 10 bases fitting TRBD1. The CDR3 extends over 15 amino acids. Per germline, CDR1 KGHDR and CDR2 SFDVKD. The V gene end was trimmed by 4 bases and the J gene end by 5 bases; junction bases not matched to a gene: 5. CDR3 bases: TGTGCCACCAGTGACCCTGGACAGGGGGGAGATACGCAGTATTTT. Amino acids: CATSDPGQGGDTQYF.

The chain couples TRBV6-2 or TRBV6-3 to TRBJ1-1; 8 bases agree with TRBD1. V was pared by 3 bases and J by 1 base, with 10 bases of the junction left unmatched. The CDR3 is 17 residues long. Germline values: CDR1 MNHEY, CDR2 SVGEGT. CDR3 bases: TGTGCCAGCAGTTATTCTACACGACAGGGGACGAACACTGAAGCTTTCTTT. It is translated as CASSYSTRQGTNTEAFF.

This clonotype was found a few times. The chain links TRBV5-1 to TRBJ1-1; tentative D call: TRBD1 (5 bases). Germline CDR1 reads SGHRS; CDR2 reads YFSETQ. This CDR3 has 14 amino acids. The germline V and J ends were trimmed by 3 bases and 2 bases, with 11 bases remaining between them. CDR3 sequence: CASSSNTGNTEAFF. The DNA for the CDR3 is TGCGCCAGCAGCTCGAATACAGGTAACACTGAAGCTTTCTTT.

The rearrangement uses TRBV19 and TRBJ1-5, with unresolved D. Germline V CDR1 and CDR2: LNHDA, SQIVND (reference sequence). V was pared by 3 bases and J by 6 bases, with 6 bases between. The CDR3 covers 12 residues. In nucleotides, the CDR3 is TGTGCCAGTAGTATTTTCGCTCAGCCCCAGCATTTT. Amino acids: CASSIFAQPQHF.

This rearrangement joins TRBV10-3 to TRBJ2-7; D is perhaps TRBD1 (5 bases). Trimming stripped 3 bases from V and 1 base from J, with 13 bases between. Germline values: CDR1 ENHRY, CDR2 SYGVKD. The CDR3 consists of 15 residues. Here the CDR3 reads CAISDLGQGSYEQYF. In DNA form, the CDR3 reads TGTGCCATCAGTGACCTGGGGCAGGGATCCTACGAGCAGTACTTC.

The chain uses TRBV3-1 and TRBJ2-5; D remains ambiguous. The ends were cut back, 2 bases at V and 1 base at J, with 14 bases in the middle. The CDR3 runs to 16 residues. Germline V gene lookup returns CDR1 LGHDT and CDR2 YNNKEL (reference sequence). In DNA, the CDR3 is TGTGCCAGCAGCCAACAACAGCTTGAAACCCAAGAGACCCAGTACTTC. Translating gives CASSQQQLETQETQYF.

For the CDR3, the DNA is TGCAGTGCTAGAGAACATAAGACGGGCGAGCAGTACTTC. Translating gives CSAREHKTGEQYF. V is TRBV20-1 and J is TRBJ2-7; D is unresolved. Deletions cut 0 bases from V and 6 bases from J, with 12 bases between. Germline CDR1 and CDR2: DFQATT and SNEGSKA (reference sequence). The CDR3 consists of 13 residues.

This clonotype turned up a few times. The V call is TRBV5-5, the J call TRBJ1-6; D is possibly TRBD1 (5 bases). The CDR3 has 15 amino acids. V lost 0 bases, J lost 11 bases, and 15 bases lay in between. Germline V lookup: CDR1 SGHKS, CDR2 YYEKEE (reference sequence). As DNA, the CDR3 is TGTGCCAGCAGCTTGGGGGACGTTCAGCCTCCACCCCTCCACTTT. Protein: CASSLGDVQPPPLHF. The full variable domain, with the rest looked up from reference TRBV5-5 and TRBJ1-6, is DAGVTQSPTHLIKTRGQQVTLRCSPISGHKSVSWYQQVLGQGPQFIFQYYEKEERGRGNFPDRFSARQFPNYSSELNVNALLLGDSALYLCASSLGDVQPPPLHFGNGTRLTVT.

V is TRBV4-3 and J is TRBJ2-3; D is tentatively TRBD1 or TRBD2 (6 bases each). The CDR3 runs 17 residues. The V and J ends lost 0 bases and 1 base respectively, with 14 bases between them. Germline CDR1 LGHNA, CDR2 YSLEER. This CDR3 is CASSQDIGGWGTDTQYF. CDR3 bases: TGCGCCAGCAGCCAAGATATCGGGGGCTGGGGCACAGATACGCAGTATTTT.